Listed here are 25 T cell receptor beta chains from one sample, sequenced in a study of blood T cell repertoires in COVID-19. Method: immunoSEQ multiplex PCR; TCRdb's copy keeps in-frame clones and lacks some. Of roughly 150,000 clones listed, more than 65% are singletons. The sequenced sample consisted of peripheral blood. These receptors were collected from a man in his 60s with acute or convalescent COVID-19.

The rearrangement joins TRBV2 to TRBJ2-7; possibly TRBD1 for D (5 bases). This CDR3 comprises 14 residues. Germline V gene data show CDR1 as SNHLY and CDR2 as FYNNEI. The V and J ends lost 7 bases and 2 bases respectively, with 15 bases between them. CDR3 DNA sequence: TGTGCCAGCACCCGGACAACCGAGGCCTACGAGCAGTACTTC. Translating gives CASTRTTEAYEQYF.

The chain couples TRBV7-8 to TRBJ1-1; 8 nucleotides match TRBD1. This CDR3 region has 13 residues. The germline V gene has CDR1 SGHVS and CDR2 FQNEAQ. The V gene end was trimmed by 5 bases and the J gene end by 6 bases; junction bases not matched to a gene: 5. The chain's CDR3 is CASSRSRGPEAFF. The CDR3 coding sequence is TGTGCCAGCAGCCGCAGCAGGGGGCCTGAAGCTTTCTTT.

V and J are TRBV30 and TRBJ1-2, with a tentative D call TRBD1 (6 bases). The CDR3 is 14 amino acids. The V end lost 2 bases, the J end lost 8 bases, and 18 bases lay between the germline ends. CDR1 and CDR2 (germline): GTSNPN, SVGIG (reference sequence). Here the CDR3 reads CAWSHVGGDLGYTF. The CDR3 region has the DNA TGTGCCTGGAGTCACGTAGGGGGGGATTTGGGCTACACCTTC.

V and J are TRBV5-1 and TRBJ2-3; D is possibly TRBD2 (6 bases). The CDR3 extends over 16 amino acids. CDR1 is SGHRS and CDR2 is YFSETQ in the germline V gene. V lost 0 bases to trimming and J lost 1 base, with 12 bases between them. The CDR3 region has the DNA TGCGCCAGCAGCTTGGAGGCTAGGAGGGGCACAGATACGCAGTATTTT. Its protein is CASSLEARRGTDTQYF.

V is TRBV6-5 and J is TRBJ1-5, with 10 bases that match TRBD1. The V and J ends lost 6 bases and 9 bases, in that order; junction bases with no gene match: 11. The CDR3 consists of 15 residues. Germline CDR1 MNHEY, CDR2 SVGAGI. CDR3 in DNA: TGTGCCAGCAGGCTTACCGGGACAGGGGTAGGGCCCCAGCATTTT. This translates into CASRLTGTGVGPQHF.

The CDR3 sequence is CASPGLPYNEQFF. In nucleotides, the CDR3 is TGTGCCAGTCCGGGACTACCCTACAATGAGCAGTTCTTC. This chain connects TRBV28 to TRBJ2-1; 7 nucleotides match TRBD2. Germline V gene data show CDR1 as MDHEN and CDR2 as SYDVKM. J was trimmed by 2 bases and V by 9 bases; bases with no gene match: 4. This CDR3 is 13 amino acids long.

The chain links TRBV6-5 to TRBJ1-1; unclear D gene. The CDR3 totals 13 residues. Germline V CDR1 and CDR2: MNHEY, SVGAGI. Trimming left V 9 bases short and J 1 base short, with 12 bases between. In DNA form, the CDR3 reads TGTGCCAGTCGGGTGACGTGGAACACTGAAGCTTTCTTT. Translation gives CASRVTWNTEAFF.

The chain is built from TRBV11-2 and TRBJ1-4, with 7 bases matching TRBD1. V lost 0 bases, J lost 8 bases, and 6 bases stayed unmatched. Germline V lookup: CDR1 SGHAT, CDR2 FQNNGV. The CDR3 covers 15 residues. The CDR3 is CASSLDLGGEEKLFF. For the CDR3, the DNA is TGTGCCAGCAGCTTAGATCTAGGGGGCGAGGAAAAACTGTTTTTT. The full variable domain, completed using reference TRBV11-2 and TRBJ1-4, is EAGVAQSPRYKIIEKRQSVAFWCNPISGHATLYWYQQILGQGPKLLIQFQNNGVVDDSQLPKDRFSAERLKGVDSTLKIQPAKLEDSAVYLCASSLDLGGEEKLFFGSGTQLSVL.

The V gene is TRBV10-1, the J gene TRBJ1-5; the D gene is possibly TRBD1 (5 bases). V was pared by 1 base and J by 6 bases, with 13 bases between. Germline V gene sequence: CDR1 WNHNN, CDR2 SYGVQD (reference sequence). The CDR3 totals 15 residues. The CDR3 loop is CASSEWQGKAQPQHF. Here the CDR3 DNA reads TGCGCCAGCAGTGAGTGGCAGGGAAAGGCTCAGCCCCAGCATTTT.

The V gene is TRBV27, the J gene TRBJ2-1; 8 bases fit TRBD2. V lost 3 bases, J lost 1 base, and 5 bases stayed unmatched. There are 16 residues in the CDR3. Germline CDR1 and CDR2: MNHEY and SMNVEV (reference sequence). CDR3 region: CASSFLAGLSYNEQFF. The CDR3 region has the DNA TGTGCCAGCAGTTTTCTAGCGGGTCTTTCCTACAATGAGCAGTTCTTC.

This clone was counted many times. The rearrangement joins TRBV5-6 to TRBJ1-2; a possible D gene is TRBD1 (5 bases). CDR1 is SGHDT, CDR2 YYEEEE, per germline. The CDR3 has 12 residues. V gave up 3 bases and J gave up 12 bases, with 15 bases separating them. CDR3 sequence reads: CASSSGPTEDTF. In DNA, the CDR3 is TGTGCCAGCAGCTCCGGACCGACAGAGGACACCTTC.

Points on this clone: One junction end disagrees with the germline gene, perhaps due to a read error. V and J are TRBV18 and TRBJ2-5; the D is unclear. Germline V gives CDR1 KGHSH, CDR2 LQKENI. The CDR3 length is 11 residues. For the CDR3, the DNA is TGTGCCAGCTCCCTCCAAGAGGCCCAGTACTTC. This codes for CASSLQEAQYF.

The V call is TRBV6-1, the J call TRBJ1-1; tentative D call: TRBD1 (6 bases). Germline values: CDR1 MNHNS, CDR2 SASEGT. V was trimmed by 5 bases and J by 4 bases, leaving 11 bases between them. The CDR3 totals 13 residues. CDR3 sequence: CASSPRTVTEAFF. CDR3 DNA sequence: TGTGCCAGCAGTCCGCGGACAGTCACTGAAGCTTTCTTT.

The gene calls are TRBV10-3 and TRBJ1-2; 10 bases fit TRBD1. The germline gives CDR1 ENHRY, CDR2 SYGVKD. Trimming at V came to 2 bases and at J to 6 bases, leaving 9 bases not matched to a gene. The CDR3 runs 16 residues. Here the CDR3 reads CAISESGQGGWDGYTF. The CDR3 bases are TGTGCCATCAGTGAGAGCGGACAGGGGGGTTGGGATGGCTACACCTTC.

This clone was found once. This chain joins TRBV5-1 and TRBJ1-2; unclear D gene. The ends were cut back, 3 bases at V and 5 bases at J, with 14 bases in the middle. Germline assignment: CDR1 SGHRS and CDR2 YFSETQ. The CDR3 spans 14 residues. CDR3: CASSSDGSGYGYTF. The CDR3 nucleotides read TGCGCCAGCAGCTCAGACGGATCGGGGTATGGCTACACCTTC. The full variable domain, completed using reference TRBV5-1 and TRBJ1-2, is KAGVTQTPRYLIKTRGQQVTLSCSPISGHRSVSWYQQTPGQGLQFLFEYFSETQRNKGNFPGRFSGRQFSNSRSEMNVSTLELGDSALYLCASSSDGSGYGYTFGSGTRLTVV.

The chain couples TRBV5-1 to TRBJ2-7; D remains unclear. V was pared by 4 bases and J by 2 bases, with 10 bases between. From germline, CDR1 is SGHRS and CDR2 YFSETQ. This CDR3 has 13 residues. Here the CDR3 DNA reads TGCGCCAGCAGCGGGTTAGGAGCCTACGAGCAGTACTTC. The encoded protein is CASSGLGAYEQYF.

This clone turned up a few times. This chain joins TRBV9 and TRBJ2-2; the D gene is possibly TRBD1 (5 bases). This CDR3 has 15 amino acids. The ends were cut back, 3 bases at V and 0 bases at J, with 9 bases in the middle. CDR1 and CDR2 (germline): SGDLS, YYNGEE. In DNA form, the CDR3 reads TGTGCCAGCAGCGAGGACACGACGAACACCGGGGAGCTGTTTTTT. Protein sequence: CASSEDTTNTGELFF. The variable domain in full, with the rest retrieved from reference TRBV9 and TRBJ2-2, is DSGVTQTPKHLITATGQRVTLRCSPRSGDLSVYWYQQSLDQGLQFLIQYYNGEERAKGNILERFSAQQFPDLHSELNLSSLELGDSALYFCASSEDTTNTGELFFGEGSRLTVL.

J is TRBJ2-3 and V is TRBV28; D is possibly TRBD2 (6 bases). This CDR3 is 17 amino acids long. The germline CDR1 and CDR2 sequences are MDHEN and SYDVKM. Trimming removed 5 bases from V and 0 bases from J, with 18 bases in between. The CDR3 DNA sequence: TGTGCCAGCAGTCTTAAGGTCACGGGACTTAGCACAGATACGCAGTATTTT. Translating it yields CASSLKVTGLSTDTQYF.

This clone occurred a few times. J is TRBJ2-5 and V is TRBV3-1 (or the pseudogene TRBV3-2); 11 bases are shared with TRBD2. V lost 2 bases to trimming and J lost 4 bases; unmatched junction nucleotides: 6. This CDR3 has 16 amino acids. Germline CDR1 reads LGHDT; CDR2 reads YNNKEL (reference sequence). The CDR3 is CASSQLAGGPGETQYF. The DNA for the CDR3 is TGTGCCAGCAGCCAACTAGCGGGAGGCCCGGGAGAGACCCAGTACTTC.

This clone came up a few times. CDR3 in amino acids: CASSERPQQNSPLHF. The CDR3 DNA reads as TGTGCCAGCAGTGAACGGCCGCAACAGAATTCACCCCTCCACTTT. V is TRBV6-1 and J is TRBJ1-6; D is ambiguous. Trimming took 2 bases from V and 7 from J, leaving 12 bases between them. There are 15 residues in the CDR3. Germline values: CDR1 MNHNS, CDR2 SASEGT.

This clone has a handful of counts. CDR3 sequence reads: CATSEGGPVNVAFF. CDR3 coding DNA: TGTGCCACCAGTGAAGGGGGACCGGTTAACGTTGCTTTCTTT. The chain combines TRBV24-1 with TRBJ1-1, with D perhaps TRBD1 (6 bases). CDR3 length: 14 residues. The germline V and J ends were trimmed by 4 bases and 11 bases, with 19 bases remaining between them. Germline CDR1 is KGHDR and CDR2 is SFDVKD.

The rearrangement joins TRBV4-2 to TRBJ2-2; 8 bases agree with TRBD2. The CDR3 consists of 14 residues. The trim removed 6 bases at V and 4 bases at J, leaving 4 bases unmatched. Germline V lookup: CDR1 LGHNA, CDR2 YNFKEQ. CDR3 amino acids: CASRAGTSTGELFF. The CDR3 nucleotides read TGTGCCAGCAGGGCCGGGACTAGCACCGGGGAGCTGTTTTTT.

This sequence joins TRBV5-1 and TRBJ2-7, with 10 nucleotides matching TRBD1. CDR1 and CDR2 from the germline V gene are SGHRS and YFSETQ. CDR3 length equals 13 residues. V lost 4 bases to trimming and J lost 6 bases; unmatched junction nucleotides: 4. This CDR3 reads CASSRGQGGEQYF. As DNA, the CDR3 is TGCGCCAGCAGCCGCGGACAGGGGGGCGAGCAGTACTTC.

The J gene is TRBJ2-5, the V gene TRBV11-2; 8 nucleotides align to TRBD2. Germline CDR1 reads SGHAT; CDR2 reads FQNNGV. This CDR3 comprises 15 residues. V shed 1 base and J 5 bases; nucleotides not matched to a gene: 6. The CDR3 sequence: CASSLGGAGAETQYF. DNA for the CDR3: TGTGCCAGCAGCTTAGGAGGAGCGGGGGCGGAGACCCAGTACTTC. The full variable domain, in which reference TRBV11-2 and TRBJ2-5 provide the parts outside the CDR3, is EAGVAQSPRYKIIEKRQSVAFWCNPISGHATLYWYQQILGQGPKLLIQFQNNGVVDDSQLPKDRFSAERLKGVDSTLKIQPAKLEDSAVYLCASSLGGAGAETQYFGPGTRLLVL.

The J gene is TRBJ2-1, the V gene TRBV18, with a weak D call TRBD1 (6 bases). Germline V lookup: CDR1 KGHSH, CDR2 LQKENI. The CDR3 has 14 residues. Trimming shortened V by 0 bases and J by 10 bases, and 13 bases separated the two germline ends. The CDR3 DNA sequence: TGTGCCAGCTCACCACCGGCAGGGGTCAAAGAGCAGTTCTTC. Translating gives CASSPPAGVKEQFF. Together with reference TRBV18 and TRBJ2-1, the CDR3 gives the full variable domain: NAGVMQNPRHLVRRRGQEARLRCSPMKGHSHVYWYRQLPEEGLKFMVYLQKENIIDESGMPKERFSAEFPKEGPSILRIQQVVRGDSAAYFCASSPPAGVKEQFFGPGTRLTVL.